This record concerns one TCR beta chain sequence. Its specificity is not known. At one boundary the junction diverges from the germline segment, which might be a read error. Each sample yielded at least 6.5 million isolated PBMCs. Every sample gave at least 5.5 micrograms of total RNA when it was extracted. The data were taken from a study of blood T cells in healthy people across ages. The study, taken as a whole, reports: In older individuals, TCR beta diversity per million T cells was lower, falling roughly linearly with age. Naive CD4+ cell counts and diversity both ran higher in long-lived than in aged donors.

The authors ran a second PCR of about 7 to 11 cycles using a sample-barcoded 5' primer and a J-beta primer mix. TCRdb re-analysed the 5' RACE reads in MiXCR, keeping a single row per CDR3 protein. The data show some 710,000 distinct CDR3 sequences, about 20% seen once. The V gene's germline CDR1 is SQVTM and CDR2 ANQGSEA. The CDR3 length is 14 residues. The V gene is TRBV29-1, the J gene TRBJ2-1; 11 bases match TRBD2. The sample comprised blood. This TCR came from a man between 65 and 85 years old in good health. DNA for the CDR3: TGCAGCGTACAGGGACTAGCGGTTGGAAATGGGCAGTTCTTC. It codes for CSVQGLAVGNGQFF.